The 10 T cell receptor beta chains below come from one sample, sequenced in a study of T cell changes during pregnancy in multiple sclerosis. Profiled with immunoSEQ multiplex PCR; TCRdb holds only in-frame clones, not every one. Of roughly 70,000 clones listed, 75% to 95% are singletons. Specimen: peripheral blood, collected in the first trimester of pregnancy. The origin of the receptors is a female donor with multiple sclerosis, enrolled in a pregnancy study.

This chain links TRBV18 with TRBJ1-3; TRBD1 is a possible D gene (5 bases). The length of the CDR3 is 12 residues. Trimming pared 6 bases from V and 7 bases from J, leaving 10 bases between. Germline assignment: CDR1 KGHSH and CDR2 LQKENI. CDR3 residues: CASSEAGNTIYF. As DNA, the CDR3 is TGTGCCAGCTCCGAGGCAGGGAACACCATATATTTT.

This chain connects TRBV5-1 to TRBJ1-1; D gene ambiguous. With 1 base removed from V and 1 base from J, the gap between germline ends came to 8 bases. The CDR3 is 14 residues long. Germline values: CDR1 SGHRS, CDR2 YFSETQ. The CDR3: CASSLFGGNTEAFF. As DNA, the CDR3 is TGCGCCAGCAGCTTGTTCGGTGGGAACACTGAAGCTTTCTTT.

The chain's CDR3 is CASSPTGNTEAFF. The CDR3, as DNA: TGTGCCAGCAGTCCCACCGGGAACACTGAAGCTTTCTTT. This chain joins TRBV28 and TRBJ1-1; D is unresolved. Germline loops: CDR1 MDHEN, CDR2 SYDVKM. The CDR3 consists of 13 residues. The V end lost 5 bases, the J end lost 1 base, and 8 bases lay between the germline ends.

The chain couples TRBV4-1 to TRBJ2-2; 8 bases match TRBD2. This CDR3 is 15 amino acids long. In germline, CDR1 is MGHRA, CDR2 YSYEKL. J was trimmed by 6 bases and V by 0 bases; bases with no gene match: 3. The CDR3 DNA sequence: TGCGCCAGCAGCCAAGATCAGCGGGGGCCCGGGGAGCTGTTTTTT. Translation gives CASSQDQRGPGELFF.

CDR3: CAWNVIGNTIYF. The CDR3 bases are TGTGCCTGGAATGTTATTGGAAACACCATATATTTT. The V gene is TRBV30, the J gene TRBJ1-3; D unresolved. Germline CDR1 and CDR2: GTSNPN and SVGIG (reference sequence). This CDR3 spans 12 amino acids. Trimming cost V 4 bases and J 3 bases, with 7 bases left between them.

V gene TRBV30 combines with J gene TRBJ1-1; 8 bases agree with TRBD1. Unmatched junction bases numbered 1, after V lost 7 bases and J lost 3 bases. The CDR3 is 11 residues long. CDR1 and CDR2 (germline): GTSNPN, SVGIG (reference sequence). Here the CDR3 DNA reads TGTGCCTTGGACAGGGACACTGAAGCTTTCTTT. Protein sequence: CALDRDTEAFF.

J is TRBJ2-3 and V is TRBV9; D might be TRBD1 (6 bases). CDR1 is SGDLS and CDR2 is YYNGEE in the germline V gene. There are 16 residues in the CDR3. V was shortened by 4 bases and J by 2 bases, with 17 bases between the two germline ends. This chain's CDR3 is CASSSRTGYPTDTQYF. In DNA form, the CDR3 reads TGTGCCAGCAGCTCTAGAACAGGGTACCCCACAGATACGCAGTATTTT.

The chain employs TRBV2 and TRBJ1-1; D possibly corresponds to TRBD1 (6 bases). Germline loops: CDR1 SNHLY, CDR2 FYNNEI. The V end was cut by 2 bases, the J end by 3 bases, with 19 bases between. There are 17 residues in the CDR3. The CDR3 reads CASSESADSAKDTEAFF. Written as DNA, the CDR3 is TGTGCCAGCAGTGAATCGGCGGACAGCGCGAAGGACACTGAAGCTTTCTTT.

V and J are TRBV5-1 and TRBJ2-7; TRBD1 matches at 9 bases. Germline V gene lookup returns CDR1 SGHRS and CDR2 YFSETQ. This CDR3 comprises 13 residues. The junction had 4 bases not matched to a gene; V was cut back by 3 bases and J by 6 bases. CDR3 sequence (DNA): TGCGCCAGCAGCTCCGGGACAGGGATCGAGCAGTACTTC. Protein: CASSSGTGIEQYF.

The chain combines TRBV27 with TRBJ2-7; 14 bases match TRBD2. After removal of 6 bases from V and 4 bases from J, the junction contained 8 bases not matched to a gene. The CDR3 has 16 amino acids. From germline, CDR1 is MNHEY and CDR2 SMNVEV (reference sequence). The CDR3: CASSPLTSGGEYEQYF. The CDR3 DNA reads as TGTGCCAGCAGCCCCCTGACTAGCGGGGGGGAATACGAGCAGTACTTC.